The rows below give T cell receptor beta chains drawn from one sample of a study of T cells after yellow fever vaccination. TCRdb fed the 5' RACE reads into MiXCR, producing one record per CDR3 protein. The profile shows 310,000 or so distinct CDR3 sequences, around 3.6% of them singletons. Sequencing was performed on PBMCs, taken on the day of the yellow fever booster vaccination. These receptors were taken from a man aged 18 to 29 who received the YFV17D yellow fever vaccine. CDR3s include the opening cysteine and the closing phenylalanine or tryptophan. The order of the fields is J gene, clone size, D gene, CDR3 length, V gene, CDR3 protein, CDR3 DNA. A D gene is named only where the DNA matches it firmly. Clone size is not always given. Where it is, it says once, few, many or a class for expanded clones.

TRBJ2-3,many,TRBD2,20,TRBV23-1,CASSQYRGEGGRLSTDTQYF,TGCGCCAGCAGTCAATACCGCGGAGAGGGAGGGAGGTTGAGCACAGATACGCAGTATTTT
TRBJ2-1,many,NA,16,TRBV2,CASSDPLGLSYNEQFF,TGTGCCAGCAGTGACCCATTAGGACTTTCCTACAATGAGCAGTTCTTC
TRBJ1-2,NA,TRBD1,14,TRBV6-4,CASKKDREGYGYTF,TGTGCCAGCAAAAAGGACAGGGAAGGCTATGGCTACACCTTC
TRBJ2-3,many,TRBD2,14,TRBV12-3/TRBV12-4,CASGSGGRADTQYF,TGTGCCAGCGGATCGGGGGGGCGGGCAGATACGCAGTATTTT
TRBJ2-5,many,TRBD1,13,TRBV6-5,CASTPDRRETQYF,TGTGCCAGCACTCCGGACAGGCGGGAGACCCAGTACTTC
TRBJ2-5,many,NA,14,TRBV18,CASSLQRVQETQYF,TGTGCCAGCTCACTCCAGAGGGTGCAAGAGACCCAGTACTTC
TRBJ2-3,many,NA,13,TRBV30,CAWGRSSTDTQYF,TGTGCCTGGGGGCGGTCTAGCACAGATACGCAGTATTTT
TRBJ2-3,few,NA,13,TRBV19,CASSIGPLDTQYF,TGTGCCAGTAGTATAGGCCCTTTGGATACGCAGTATTTT
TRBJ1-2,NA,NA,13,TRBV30,CAWSWLINYGYTF,TGTGCCTGGAGTTGGCTGATAAACTATGGCTACACCTTC
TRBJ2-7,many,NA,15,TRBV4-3,CASSEGPGHNYEQYF,TGCGCCAGCAGCGAGGGCCCGGGACATAACTACGAGCAGTACTTC
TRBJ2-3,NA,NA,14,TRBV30,CAWSSPKGSDTQYF,TGTGCCTGGAGCAGCCCTAAGGGGTCAGATACGCAGTATTTT
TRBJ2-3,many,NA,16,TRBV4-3,CASSQEDGGSTDTQYF,TGCGCCAGCAGCCAAGAAGATGGAGGTAGCACAGATACGCAGTATTTT
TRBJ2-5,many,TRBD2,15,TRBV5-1,CASSFSASGSETQYF,TGCGCCAGCAGCTTTTCGGCTAGCGGGTCGGAGACCCAGTACTTC
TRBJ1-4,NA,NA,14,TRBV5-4,CASSFYGINEKLFF,TGTGCCAGCAGCTTTTATGGGATTAATGAAAAACTGTTTTTT
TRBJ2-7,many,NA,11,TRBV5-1,CASHREYEQYF,TGCGCCAGCCACAGGGAGTACGAGCAGTACTTC
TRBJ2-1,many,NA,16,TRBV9,CASSVAGTGSYNEQFF,TGTGCCAGCAGCGTAGCCGGAACAGGCTCCTACAATGAGCAGTTCTTC
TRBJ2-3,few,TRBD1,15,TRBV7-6,CASRTTGEPTDTQYF,TGTGCCAGCAGAACCACAGGGGAGCCCACAGATACGCAGTATTTT
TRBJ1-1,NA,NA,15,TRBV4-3,CASSQGVATNTEAFF,TGCGCCAGCAGCCAAGGGGTAGCCACAAACACTGAAGCTTTCTTT
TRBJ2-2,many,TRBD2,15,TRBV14,CASSPGLAATGELFF,TGTGCCAGCAGCCCGGGACTAGCAGCCACCGGGGAGCTGTTTTTT
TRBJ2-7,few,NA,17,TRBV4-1,CASSQESGGRTAGEQYF,TGCGCCAGCAGCCAAGAATCCGGGGGAAGAACGGCGGGGGAGCAGTACTTC
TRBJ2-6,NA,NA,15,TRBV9,CASSAEGTGANVLTF,TGTGCCAGCAGCGCGGAGGGCACTGGGGCCAACGTCCTGACTTTC
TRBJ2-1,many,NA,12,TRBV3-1,CASSLRYNEQFF,TGTGCCAGCAGCCTTAGGTACAATGAGCAGTTCTTC